A selection of T cell receptor beta chains follows, all from one sample in a study of T cell changes during pregnancy in multiple sclerosis. Sequencing was performed with immunoSEQ multiplex PCR; in TCRdb, only in-frame clones are kept and a portion is missing. The data contain around 43,000 clones, roughly nine tenths of them seen just once; the ten biggest clones take up under 0.9%. The starting material was CD4+ T cells from peripheral blood mononuclear cells, obtained before pregnancy. Receptor source: a female donor with multiple sclerosis, enrolled in a pregnancy study. CDR3s include the opening cysteine and the closing phenylalanine or tryptophan. The D gene is left open where the match is weak. Not every row has a clone size; where given, it reads once, few, many or a size class.

>TRBV4-2|-|23|TRBJ2-3|TRBD2
CASSQLKRGARLAGGPVTDTQYF
TGTGCCAGCAGCCAACTCAAACGGGGCGCCCGGCTAGCGGGAGGGCCCGTCACAGATACGCAGTATTTT
>TRBV9|-|15|TRBJ2-7|-
CASSVGREGSYEQYF
TGTGCCAGCAGCGTAGGGCGGGAAGGCTCCTACGAGCAGTACTTC
>TRBV7-9|-|15|TRBJ2-3|TRBD2
CASGSTSGRTDTQYF
TGTGCCAGCGGATCTACTAGCGGCCGCACAGATACGCAGTATTTT
>TRBV28|-|18|TRBJ2-3|TRBD2
CASSRSSGTSGRADTQYF
TGTGCCAGCAGTAGATCCTCCGGGACTAGCGGGAGGGCAGATACGCAGTATTTT
>TRBV6-5|-|14|TRBJ2-5|TRBD2
CASSRKEGGETQYF
TGTGCCAGCAGCCGAAAGGAGGGAGGGGAGACCCAGTACTTC
>TRBV23-1|-|16|TRBJ2-2|TRBD2
CASSPTAGANTGELFF
TGCGCCAGCAGTCCGACAGCGGGGGCCAACACCGGGGAGCTGTTTTTT
>TRBV28|-|13|TRBJ1-2|-
CASRGQAFYGYTF
TGTGCCAGCAGGGGCCAGGCCTTCTATGGCTACACCTTC
>TRBV28|-|12|TRBJ2-7|-
CASSLLLDEQYF
TGTGCCAGCAGTTTATTGTTAGACGAGCAGTACTTC
>TRBV28|once|16|TRBJ2-2|TRBD2
CASVLAGGGNTGELFF
TGTGCCAGTGTTCTAGCGGGAGGCGGAAACACCGGGGAGCTGTTTTTT
>TRBV7-8|few|14|TRBJ1-2|TRBD1
CASSLGTGGYGYTF
TGTGCCAGCAGCTTAGGGACAGGGGGATATGGCTACACCTTC
>TRBV5-4|-|13|TRBJ1-1|-
CASSFTVNTEAFF
TGTGCCAGCAGCTTTACAGTGAACACTGAAGCTTTCTTT
>TRBV11-2|-|12|TRBJ2-7|-
CASRGGVYEQYF
TGTGCCAGCAGGGGCGGGGTCTACGAGCAGTACTTC